The 3 T cell receptor beta chains below were found in one sample sequenced in a study of T cells in localized non-small cell lung cancer. Sequenced by immunoSEQ multiplex PCR; TCRdb stores in-frame clones only, minus some. The sample shows 2,500 to 3,500 clones, roughly 31% of them seen only once. Sample: lung tumor tissue, taken before any cancer treatment. The receptors originated from a woman between 40 and 69 years old with stage I squamous cell lung carcinoma.

The chain is built from TRBV30 and TRBJ1-4; 10 bases are a match to TRBD1. Looked up from germline, CDR1 is GTSNPN and CDR2 is SVGIG (reference sequence). CDR3 size: 14 residues. V lost 5 bases to trimming and J lost 4 bases; unmatched junction nucleotides: 4. The CDR3 loop is CAWGGQGINEKLFF. For the CDR3, the DNA is TGTGCCTGGGGGGGACAGGGGATTAATGAAAAACTGTTTTTT.

This clone is medium-sized within its sample. V is TRBV11-3 and J is TRBJ1-1, with D unclear. Germline CDR1 reads SGHNT; CDR2 reads YENEEA. The V end was cut by 3 bases, the J end by 1 base, with 12 bases between. This CDR3 region has 15 residues. The CDR3 nucleotides are TGTGCCAGCAGCTTGATCCGGGGATGGAACACTGAAGCTTTCTTT. Translating gives CASSLIRGWNTEAFF.

The chain carries TRBV29-1 and TRBJ1-5, with D uncertain. The length of the CDR3 is 13 residues. The ends were cut back, 4 bases at V and 2 bases at J, with 9 bases in the middle. From germline, CDR1 is SQVTM and CDR2 ANQGSEA. CDR3 region: CSVGERGNQPQHF. The CDR3 region has the DNA TGCAGCGTTGGGGARAGGGGCAATCAGCCCCAGCATTTT.